This TCR beta chain derives from a study of blood T cell repertoires in COVID-19. Profiling relied on immunoSEQ multiplex PCR, and the TCRdb table lists in-frame clones only, not all of them. The table includes 200,000 to 300,000 clones, approximately 83% detected once. The V gene lost 5 bases and the J gene lost 7 bases, with 11 bases spanning the gap. CDR1 and CDR2 from the germline V gene are DFQATT and SNEGSKA (reference sequence). The CDR3 spans 11 residues. The material sequenced was peripheral blood. The rearrangement joins TRBV20-1 to TRBJ1-2; D gene uncertain. The origin of this receptor is a woman aged 30 to 39 who had recovered from COVID-19. In nucleotides, the CDR3 is TGCAGTGCTGGCCTACAGCTTGGCTACACCTTC. Its translation is CSAGLQLGYTF.